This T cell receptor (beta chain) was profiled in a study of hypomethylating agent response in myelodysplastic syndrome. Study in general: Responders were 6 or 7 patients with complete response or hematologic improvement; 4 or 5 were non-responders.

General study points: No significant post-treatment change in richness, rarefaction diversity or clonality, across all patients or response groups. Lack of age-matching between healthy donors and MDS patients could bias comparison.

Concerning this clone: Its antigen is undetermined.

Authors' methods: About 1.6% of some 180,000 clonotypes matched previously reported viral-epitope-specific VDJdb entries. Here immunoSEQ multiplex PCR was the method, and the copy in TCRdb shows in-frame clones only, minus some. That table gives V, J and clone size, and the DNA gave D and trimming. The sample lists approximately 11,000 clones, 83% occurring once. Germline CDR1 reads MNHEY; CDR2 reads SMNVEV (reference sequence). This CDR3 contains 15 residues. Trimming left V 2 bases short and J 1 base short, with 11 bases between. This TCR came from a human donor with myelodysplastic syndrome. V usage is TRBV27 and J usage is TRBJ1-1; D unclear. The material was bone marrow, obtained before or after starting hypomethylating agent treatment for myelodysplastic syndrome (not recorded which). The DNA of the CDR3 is TGTGCCAGCAGTTTAGGAGGGTGGAGGAACACTGAAGCTTTCTTT. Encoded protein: CASSLGGWRNTEAFF.